This T cell receptor beta chain originates from a study of blood T cell repertoires in COVID-19. About the research overall: The origin of the acute and convalescent COVID-19 samples was the United States, Italy and Spain. Nucleic acid was either cDNA or gDNA, and it came from T cells, B-cell-depleted T cells, or PBMCs.

Original data processing: Estimation of nucleated cell counts was performed using reference gene primer amplification. TCRdb's copy holds only in-frame clones and misses some; the assay was immunoSEQ multiplex PCR. V and J calls and clone size come straight from that table; D and trimming were deduced from the DNA. This table holds around 54,000 clones, approximately 88% found once. The origin of this receptor is a human donor in a cohort sampled during active COVID-19. What was sequenced was peripheral blood.

Here the CDR3 reads CASSEKGQSRSYNSPLHF. The CDR3 DNA sequence: TGTGCCAGCAGTGAGAAAGGACAGAGCCGCTCCTATAATTCACCCCTCCACTTT. The chain combines TRBV2 with TRBJ1-6, with D maybe TRBD1 (6 bases). This CDR3 comprises 18 residues. The V end lost 3 bases, the J end lost 0 bases, and 15 bases lay between the germline ends. Germline V gene data show CDR1 as SNHLY and CDR2 as FYNNEI.